These T cell receptor beta chains were read from a single sample in a study of blood T cell repertoires in COVID-19. Repertoires were generated with immunoSEQ multiplex PCR, while TCRdb's copy carries only in-frame clones and drops some. The table records approximately 53,000 clones, more than 75% of them present only once. Material: peripheral blood. These receptors originate from a woman aged 55 to 70 with acute or convalescent COVID-19. CDR3s include the opening cysteine and the closing phenylalanine or tryptophan. D genes are given only for firm matches. Clone sizes are given selectively: once, few, many, or a class where the clone is expanded.

.	.	TRBV5-1	TRBJ1-1	CASNFGGNTEAFF	TGCGCCAGCAACTTCGGTGGTAACACTGAAGCTTTCTTT
.	.	TRBV6-5	TRBJ2-3	CASSPSGSRTDTQYF	TGTGCCAGCAGTCCTTCAGGGTCTCGCACAGATACGCAGTATTTT
.	.	TRBV5-8	TRBJ2-6	CASSIGQSGANVLTF	TGTGCCAGCAGCATCGGACAGTCTGGGGCCAACGTCCTGACTTTC
.	TRBD1	TRBV3-1/TRBV3-2	TRBJ1-2	CASSSGTGNLNYGYTF	TGTGCCAGCAGCTCCGGGACAGGAAATTTAAACTATGGCTACACCTTC
.	.	TRBV7-9	TRBJ1-2	CASTLLGGDGYTF	TGTGCCAGCACCCTCTTGGGAGGGGACGGCTACACCTTC
.	TRBD1	TRBV7-9	TRBJ1-6	CASSLDRTPPLHF	TGTGCCAGCAGCTTGGACAGGACTCCACCCCTCCACTTT
few	.	TRBV11-2	TRBJ2-3	CASSGAKGDTQYF	TGTGCCAGCAGCGGGGCCAAAGGTGATACGCAGTATTTT
.	.	TRBV5-1	TRBJ2-3	CASSSQGGWGTDTQYF	TGCGCCAGCAGCTCTCAGGGAGGTTGGGGCACAGATACGCAGTATTTT
.	TRBD2	TRBV5-1	TRBJ2-7	CAIPLGGQKQYF	TGCGCCATCCCCCTGGGAGGGCAGAAGCAGTACTTC
.	TRBD2	TRBV11-2	TRBJ2-3	CASSLDPSGGNVKKKDTQYF	TGTGCCAGCAGCTTAGACCCTAGCGGGGGGAATGTGAAAAAAAAAGATACGCAGTATTTT
.	.	TRBV30	TRBJ1-2	CAWTPPGNYGYTF	TGTGCCTGGACCCCACCGGGAAACTATGGCTACACCTTC
.	.	TRBV6-1	TRBJ1-5	CASSELGQTGPQHF	TGTGCCAGCAGTGAACTTGGGCAGACCGGGCCCCAGCATTTT
.	.	TRBV30	TRBJ1-6	CAWSVGDISSSPLHF	TGTGCCTGGAGTGTTGGGGACATCTCAAGCTCACCCCTCCACTTT
.	.	TRBV6-1	TRBJ2-1	CASSEVAGVGNEQFF	TGTGCCAGCAGTGAAGTGGCAGGGGTAGGCAATGAGCAGTTCTTC
.	.	TRBV12-2	TRBJ2-7	CARNRGYHEQYF	TGTGCAAGGAACAGGGGATACCACGAGCAGTACTTC
.	.	TRBV6-1	TRBJ2-3	CASSENEGSTDTQYF	TGTGCCAGCAGTGAGAATGAGGGCAGCACAGATACGCAGTATTTT
.	.	TRBV4-1	TRBJ1-5	CASSQDESGINQPQHF	TGCGCCAGCAGCCAAGATGAGTCAGGGATCAATCAGCCCCAGCATTTT
.	TRBD2	TRBV7-8	TRBJ2-2	CASSLGLPNTGELFF	TGTGCCAGCAGCTTGGGACTACCCAACACCGGGGAGCTGTTTTTT
few	TRBD1	TRBV6-1	TRBJ1-6	CASSDGQEVSPLHF	TGTGCCAGCAGTGACGGACAGGAGGTGTCACCCCTCCACTTT
.	TRBD2	TRBV27	TRBJ2-1	CASSQQRDYLNEQFF	TGTGCCAGCAGTCAACAACGGGACTACCTAAATGAGCAGTTCTTC
.	.	TRBV5-8	TRBJ2-2	CASSLRRGHTGELFF	TGTGCCAGCAGCTTGAGGCGGGGGCACACCGGGGAGCTGTTTTTT
.	.	TRBV9	TRBJ2-4	CASSEDSGNGKNIQYF	TGTGCCAGCAGCGAAGACTCGGGGAATGGCAAAAACATTCAGTACTTC
.	TRBD1	TRBV5-1	TRBJ2-7	CASSYRTGRYEQYF	TGCGCCAGCAGCTACCGGACAGGGAGGTACGAGCAGTACTTC
.	.	TRBV5-1	TRBJ2-3	CASSPDFTDTQYF	TGCGCCAGCAGTCCGGACTTCACAGATACGCAGTATTTT
.	.	TRBV19	TRBJ1-4	CASSIGQSNEKLFF	TGTGCCAGTAGTATAGGACAATCCAATGAAAAACTGTTTTTT
few	.	TRBV30	TRBJ1-3	CAWTGAGNTIYF	TGTGCCTGGACAGGGGCTGGAAACACCATATATTTT
.	.	TRBV20-1	TRBJ1-1	CSASKDTNTEAFF	TGCAGTGCTAGTAAGGACACTAACACTGAAGCTTTCTTT
.	.	TRBV6-2/TRBV6-3	TRBJ2-3	CASSYSPGWRDTQYF	TGTGCCAGCAGTTACTCGCCGGGGTGGAGAGATACGCAGTATTTT
.	TRBD1	TRBV14	TRBJ2-6	CASSPITGAGANVLTF	TGTGCCAGCAGCCCCATTACAGGGGCGGGGGCCAACGTCCTGACTTTC
.	TRBD1	TRBV30	TRBJ2-3	CAGWDRGRADTQYF	TGTGCCGGTTGGGACAGGGGGCGTGCAGATACGCAGTATTTT
.	TRBD1	TRBV6-5	TRBJ1-1	CATRAETGYPTEAFF	TGTGCCACCCGGGCGGAGACAGGGTACCCCACTGAAGCTTTCTTT
.	.	TRBV7-2	TRBJ2-5	CASSEEGLTKVETQYF	TGTGCCAGCAGCGAAGAGGGTCTAACTAAGGTGGAGACCCAGTACTTC
few	.	TRBV7-9	TRBJ1-4	CASSFLSTNEKLFF	TGTGCCAGCAGCTTCCTCTCAACTAATGAAAAACTGTTTTTT
.	.	TRBV9	TRBJ1-1	CASSVGESDTEAFF	TGTGCCAGCAGCGTAGGAGAATCGGACACTGAAGCTTTCTTT
.	TRBD1	TRBV19	TRBJ1-5	CASQRMDRIGQPQHF	TGTGCCAGCCAGAGGATGGACAGGATAGGTCAGCCCCAGCATTTT
.	.	TRBV7-7	TRBJ2-5	CASSTGTQETQYF	TGTGCTAGCAGCACAGGAACACAAGAGACCCAGTACTTC
.	TRBD1	TRBV11-1	TRBJ2-7	CASSYEPGQGVNEQYF	TGTGCCAGCAGCTATGAACCGGGACAGGGGGTCAACGAGCAGTACTTC
.	TRBD2	TRBV7-2	TRBJ2-7	CASSLGVLAGPPGGYEQYF	TGTGCCAGCAGCTTAGGTGTCCTAGCGGGGCCCCCCGGAGGGTACGAGCAGTACTTC
.	TRBD1	TRBV5-1	TRBJ1-3	CASSLGDRKIDTIYF	TGCGCCAGCAGCTTGGGGGACAGGAAAATAGACACCATATATTTT
.	.	TRBV10-3	TRBJ1-1	CASSEGGEEAFF	TGTGCCTCTTCCGAGGGGGGGGAGGAAGCTTTCTTT
.	.	TRBV7-9	TRBJ1-1	CASSLPTGTRGTEAFF	TGTGCCAGCAGCCTCCCAACAGGGACCCGTGGCACTGAAGCTTTCTTT
.	.	TRBV14	TRBJ1-3	CASSPGYTIYF	TGTGCCAGCAGCCCGGGATACACCATATATTTT
.	.	TRBV3-1/TRBV3-2	TRBJ1-1	CASSQGGQPEAFF	TGTGCCAGCAGCCAAGGTGGACAGCCTGAAGCTTTCTTT
.	TRBD2	TRBV5-4	TRBJ2-7	CASSPALAGGRKMTEQYF	TGTGCCAGCAGCCCGGCCTTAGCGGGGGGGCGTAAGATGACGGAGCAGTACTTC
few	.	TRBV29-1	TRBJ1-1	CSVSLSGSLNTEAFF	TGCAGCGTTTCCCTTTCAGGGTCCCTGAACACTGAAGCTTTCTTT
.	.	TRBV5-8	TRBJ2-7	CASSPATRGVHEQYF	TGTGCCAGCAGCCCTGCGACTAGAGGGGTCCACGAGCAGTACTTC
once	TRBD2	TRBV11-2	TRBJ2-1	CASSLDPSGGYNEQFF	TGTGCCAGCAGCTTAGATCCCAGCGGGGGTTACAATGAGCAGTTCTTC
.	TRBD1	TRBV12-3/TRBV12-4	TRBJ2-5	CASRTGRETQYF	TGTGCCAGCAGGACAGGGCGGGAGACCCAGTACTTC
.	.	TRBV19	TRBJ1-1	CASSIVGRDEAFF	TGTGCCAGTAGTATAGTAGGTCGGGATGAAGCTTTCTTT
.	.	TRBV5-1	TRBJ2-6	CASSLAGLKSSGANVLTF	TGCGCCAGCAGCTTGGCGGGACTTAAAAGCTCTGGGGCCAACGTCCTGACTTTC
.	TRBD1	TRBV14	TRBJ1-2	CASGGGQGFPIGYTF	TGTGCCAGCGGAGGAGGACAGGGATTCCCTATTGGCTACACCTTC
few	TRBD1	TRBV18	TRBJ1-1	CASSQGARTEAFF	TGTGCCAGCTCACAGGGGGCGAGGACTGAAGCTTTCTTT
.	.	TRBV9	TRBJ2-7	CASSGRGLGQYF	TGTGCCAGCAGCGGTCGGGGATTGGGGCAGTACTTC
.	.	TRBV2	TRBJ2-3	CATEGSQVDTQYF	TGTGCCACCGAAGGTTCCCAGGTTGATACGCAGTATTTT
.	TRBD1	TRBV2	TRBJ2-4	CASISTGVQNIQYF	TGTGCCAGCATCTCTACAGGGGTGCAAAACATTCAGTACTTC
.	TRBD1	TRBV7-9	TRBJ2-5	CASSPQGGETQYF	TGTGCCAGCAGTCCACAGGGGGGCGAGACCCAGTACTTC
.	.	TRBV19	TRBJ2-5	CARTRGGETQYF	TGTGCCAGGACCCGTGGGGGGGAGACCCAGTACTTC